The 17 T cell receptor beta chains presented below share a single source sample, sequenced in a study of spatial heterogeneity in lung cancer. The time point denotes: sample taken at primary tumor resection. The authors sequenced whole RNA from tumor, nontumor lung or frozen PBMC without sorting. TCRdb passed the 5' RACE reads through MiXCR, listing each CDR3 protein once. This table has about 92,000 distinct CDR3 sequences, about 12% appearing once. The sample here was PBMCs, taken at surgery. These receptors all stem from a male donor with early-stage non-small cell lung cancer.

The V call is TRBV6-2 or TRBV6-3, the J call TRBJ1-5, with D unclear. V was trimmed by 6 bases and J by 5 bases, leaving 8 bases between them. CDR3 length: 12 residues. Germline lookup yields CDR1 MNHEY and CDR2 SVGEGT. The CDR3 DNA sequence: TGTGCCAGCAGCCCGTTGCATCAGCCCCAGCATTTT. It encodes CASSPLHQPQHF.

The chain uses TRBV12-3 or TRBV12-4 and TRBJ2-2, with D unresolved. V gave up 3 bases and J gave up 0 bases, with 11 bases separating them. The CDR3 has 16 amino acids. The CDR3 region is CASSFRAPPNTGELFF. DNA for the CDR3: TGTGCCAGCAGTTTCCGGGCCCCACCGAACACCGGGGAGCTGTTTTTT.

There are many counts of this clonotype. The CDR3: CASSVSTGLGYTF. In DNA form, the CDR3 reads TGTGCCAGCAGCGTATCGACAGGGCTCGGCTACACCTTC. The chain has TRBV9 and TRBJ1-2, with 7 bases fitting TRBD1. Unmatched junction bases numbered 5, after V lost 1 base and J lost 8 bases. CDR1 and CDR2 from the germline V gene are SGDLS and YYNGEE. CDR3 length: 13 residues.

This clonotype was observed a few times. This chain uses TRBV9 with TRBJ2-7, with TRBD1 matching 8 bases. V lost 4 bases and J lost 4; bases outside the gene matches: 7. CDR3 length: 14 residues. Germline V gives CDR1 SGDLS, CDR2 YYNGEE. CDR3 region: CASSPRTGLYEQYF. The CDR3 nucleotides read TGTGCCAGCAGCCCGCGGACAGGGTTGTACGAGCAGTACTTC.

The chain is built from TRBV6-5 and TRBJ2-5; TRBD2 is a possible D gene (6 bases). The CDR3 is 14 residues long. Germline CDR1 is MNHEY and CDR2 is SVGAGI. V was trimmed by 5 bases and J by 7 bases, leaving 17 bases between them. The CDR3 nucleotides read TGTGCCAGCAGTCGGGACTCTGGTGAGGGGACCCAGTACTTC. This translates into CASSRDSGEGTQYF.

This clonotype was detected many times. The chain links TRBV29-1 to TRBJ2-5, with D possibly TRBD2 on 6 matching bases. V was pared by 4 bases and J by 4 bases, with 16 bases between. Germline V gene data show CDR1 as SQVTM and CDR2 as ANQGSEA. The CDR3 sequence is 14 residues long. The CDR3 DNA sequence: TGCAGCGTTGCGGGCAGGCCCGGGGGAGAGACCCAGTACTTC. Amino acids: CSVAGRPGGETQYF.

The V call is TRBV12-3 or TRBV12-4, the J call TRBJ1-4; TRBD1 matches 8 bases. Trimming cost V 6 bases and J 4 bases; bases outside gene matches: 4. The CDR3 is 14 amino acids. The CDR3 DNA reads TGTGCCAGCAGACGACAGGGGAGTAATGAAAAACTGTTTTTT. Translating it yields CASRRQGSNEKLFF.

The genes are TRBV20-1 and TRBJ1-2, with D possibly being TRBD1 (5 bases). Deletions cut 3 bases from V and 0 bases from J, with 8 bases between. This CDR3 is built from 13 residues. Germline CDR1 is DFQATT and CDR2 is SNEGSKA (reference sequence). The DNA of the CDR3 is TGCAGTGCTAGGGGGGGTGCTAACTATGGCTACACCTTC. This gives the protein CSARGGANYGYTF.

This clonotype was counted between two and nine times. This chain links TRBV7-9 with TRBJ2-5, with 14 bases that match TRBD2. Germline V CDR1 and CDR2: SEHNR, FQNEAQ (reference sequence). V shed 5 bases, J shed 1 base, and the junction held 6 bases outside the gene matches. There are 17 residues in the CDR3. DNA for the CDR3: TGTGCCAGCAGCCCGGTCGGACTAGCGGGAGGCCAAGAGACCCAGTACTTC. Translation: CASSPVGLAGGQETQYF.

The CDR3 region is CASSYSLGSVRTEAFF. DNA for the CDR3: TGTGCCAGCAGTTACTCTCTCGGGTCGGTTCGCACTGAAGCTTTCTTT. The rearrangement joins TRBV6-5 to TRBJ1-1; D gene unclear. V was cut by 0 bases and J by 4 bases, with 15 bases left in between. The CDR3 has 16 residues. CDR1 and CDR2 from the germline V gene are MNHEY and SVGAGI.

This clonotype showed up many times. V usage is TRBV29-1 and J usage is TRBJ2-4; the D is unclear. This CDR3 region has 11 residues. Per germline, CDR1 SQVTM and CDR2 ANQGSEA. V was pared by 5 bases and J by 7 bases, with 9 bases between. DNA of the CDR3: TGCAGCGTTCTTTCCACTAACATTCAGTACTTC. It encodes CSVLSTNIQYF.

In the case of this clonotype: At one end, the junction sequence differs from germline, possibly due to a read error. J is TRBJ2-4 and V is TRBV7-9; D uncertain. Per the germline V gene, CDR1 is SEHNR and CDR2 is FQNEAQ (reference sequence). This CDR3 has 15 residues. In DNA, the CDR3 is TGTGCCAGCAGCTTAGTCGGCACCGCCAAAAACATTCTGTACTTC. Its translation: CASSLVGTAKNILYF.

The chain employs TRBV12-3 or TRBV12-4 and TRBJ2-6; D may be TRBD1 (5 bases). V was clipped by 6 bases and J by 4 bases, with 13 bases between them. The CDR3 is 15 amino acids. The CDR3 sequence: CASSKGVEGANVLTF. The CDR3 nucleotides read TGTGCCAGCAGCAAAGGGGTAGAAGGGGCCAACGTCCTGACTTTC.

The V call is TRBV7-2, the J call TRBJ2-3, with 8 bases identical to TRBD2. Germline trimming cut 6 bases from V and 3 bases from J; bases unmatched to any gene: 11. CDR3 length equals 16 residues. Per germline, CDR1 SGHTA and CDR2 FQGNSA. The chain's CDR3 is CASSPTRGGLTDTQYF. Written as DNA, the CDR3 is TGTGCCAGCAGTCCCACACGCGGGGGGCTTACAGATACGCAGTATTTT.

At least ten counts were recorded for this clonotype. The CDR3: CASSPALGQGAAGELFF. CDR3 in DNA: TGTGCCAGCAGTCCAGCCCTAGGGCAGGGGGCTGCCGGGGAGCTGTTTTTT. The J gene is TRBJ2-2, the V gene TRBV28; TRBD1 aligns across 8 bases. This CDR3 region has 17 residues. The trim removed 5 bases at V and 6 bases at J, leaving 14 bases unmatched. CDR1 is MDHEN and CDR2 is SYDVKM in the germline V gene.

This clonotype was observed a few times. The chain has TRBV19 and TRBJ2-1; 10 bases fit TRBD2. With 4 bases clipped from V and 5 bases from J, the junction kept 5 bases outside the gene matches. The CDR3 spans 15 residues. From germline, CDR1 is LNHDA and CDR2 SQIVND (reference sequence). For the CDR3, the DNA is TGTGCCAGTAGTACATCTAGCGGGGGACACAATGAGCAGTTCTTC. This translates into CASSTSSGGHNEQFF.

The chain employs TRBV24-1 and TRBJ2-1; weak D call: TRBD2 (5 bases). The germline V gene encodes CDR1 KGHDR and CDR2 SFDVKD. V was cut by 4 bases and J by 6 bases, with 12 bases left in between. The CDR3 is 14 residues long. The CDR3 nucleotides are TGTGCCACCAGTGACCCCGGACTCATCAATGAGCAGTTCTTC. Residues: CATSDPGLINEQFF.